This T cell receptor beta chain stems from a study of blood T cell repertoires in COVID-19. On the study more broadly: Acute and convalescent COVID-19 specimens originated in the United States, Italy and Spain. Sources were T cells, B-cell-depleted T cells, or PBMCs; the material itself was cDNA or gDNA.

Seattle researchers signed up patients amid active infection and tracked them longitudinally. Original methodology: Amplifying reference gene primers gave estimates of nucleated cell counts. Method: immunoSEQ multiplex PCR; TCRdb's copy keeps in-frame clones and lacks some. The DNA gave D and trimming, while V, J and clone size come from that table. The sample lists about 440,000 clones, 88% occurring once. Per germline, CDR1 SGHDT and CDR2 YYEEEE. This CDR3 contains 12 residues. The V end was cut by 1 base, the J end by 3 bases, with 5 bases between. The genes are TRBV5-6 and TRBJ2-7; D is ambiguous. This sequence originates from a woman in her 50s with COVID-19, enrolled during active disease. The sequenced sample consisted of peripheral blood. CDR3 DNA sequence: TGTGCCAGCAGCTTGCTAGACTACGAGCAGTACTTC. Translation gives CASSLLDYEQYF.